The source of this T cell receptor (beta chain) is a study of early T cells in non-severe SARS-CoV-2 infection. This clonotype was counted only a few times. The V end was cut by 5 bases, the J end by 0 bases, with 10 bases between. From germline, CDR1 is SQVTM and CDR2 ANQGSEA. This CDR3 region has 13 residues. Attachment of unique molecular identifiers was made to individual cDNA molecules. Each CDR3 protein is one row after TCRdb ran MiXCR on the 5' RACE reads. Among tens of thousands of distinct CDR3 sequences listed, nearly 10% were seen once. The V call is TRBV29-1, the J call TRBJ1-1; D unclear. This receptor was obtained from an adult who was a healthcare worker with PCR-confirmed SARS-CoV-2 infection or an uninfected control (not recorded which). Sample: whole blood. In DNA, the CDR3 is TGCAGCGTTTGGCTGGGGATGAACACTGAAGCTTTCTTT. This codes for CSVWLGMNTEAFF.